This is a list of T cell receptor beta chains from one sample in a study. TCRdb called the RT-PCR reads again in MiXCR, with one record for every CDR3 protein. There are about 680,000 distinct CDR3 sequences in the sample; 13% to 15% occur only once, and roughly 3.9% lies in the top ten. The specimen sequenced was memory CD4+ T cells from blood. These receptors were taken from a female donor in good health, serving as a healthy control. CDR3s include the opening cysteine and the closing phenylalanine or tryptophan.

v_call cdr3_aa
TRBV5-1 CASSRNQGPGELFF
TRBV18 CASSPKAIRMGEQYF
TRBV6-1 CASMLSSYNEQFF
TRBV9 CASSAQGDQNIQYF
TRBV5-1 CASSFKQETQYF
TRBV5-1 CASSFGTGALDEQFF
TRBV12-3/TRBV12-4 CASSLRRGLDNEQFF
TRBV4-1 CASSQGTSGRYNEQFF
TRBV28 CACLKGLAGEREQFF
TRBV11-2 CASSAGGGRRDTGELFF
TRBV6-5 CASSRVWGAKNIQYF
TRBV5-1 CASSLGGTVEKLFF
TRBV4-2 CASSPTGSFEGTDTQYF
TRBV28 CASIGGLRVGGEQYF
TRBV7-3 CASSLGPIQETQYF
TRBV5-1 CASSSGDRGKETQYF
TRBV27 CASRLTYQGGHDGYTF
TRBV7-2 CASRLRQVTDTQYF
TRBV7-2 CASSLIVGGGGTEAFF
TRBV7-3 CASSLTGARADTEAFF
TRBV6-1 CASSERQGYGYTF
TRBV7-2 CASSLGDTAYEQYF
TRBV4-2 CASSQDLGKTSSYEQYF